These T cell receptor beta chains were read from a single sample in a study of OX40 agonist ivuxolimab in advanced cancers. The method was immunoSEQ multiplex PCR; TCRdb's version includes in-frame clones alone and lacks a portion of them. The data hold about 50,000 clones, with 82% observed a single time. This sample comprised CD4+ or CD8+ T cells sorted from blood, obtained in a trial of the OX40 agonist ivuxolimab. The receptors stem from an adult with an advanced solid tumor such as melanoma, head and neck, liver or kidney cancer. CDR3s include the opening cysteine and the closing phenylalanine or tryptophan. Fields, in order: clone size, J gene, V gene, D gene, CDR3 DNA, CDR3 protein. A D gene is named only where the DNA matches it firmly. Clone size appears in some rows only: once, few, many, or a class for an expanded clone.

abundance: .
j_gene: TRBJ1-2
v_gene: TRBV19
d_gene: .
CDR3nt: TGTGCCAGTAGTATAGAAAGAGACTACCGAAATGGCTACACCTTC
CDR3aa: CASSIERDYRNGYTF

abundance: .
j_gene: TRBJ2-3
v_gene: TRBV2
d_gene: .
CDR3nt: TGTGCCAGCATCTTAGCAAGGTCTCGGACAGAATCAGATACGCAGTATTTT
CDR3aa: CASILARSRTESDTQYF

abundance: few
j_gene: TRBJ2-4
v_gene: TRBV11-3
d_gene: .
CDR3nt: TGTGCCAGCAGCTCGGACGGAGGGATTCAGTACTTC
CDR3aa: CASSSDGGIQYF

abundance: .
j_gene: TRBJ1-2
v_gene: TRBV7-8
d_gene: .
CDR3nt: TGTGCCAGCAGCTTACAGGGGTCGGGGATTTATGGCTACACCTTC
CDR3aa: CASSLQGSGIYGYTF

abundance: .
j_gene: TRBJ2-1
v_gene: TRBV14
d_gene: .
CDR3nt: TGTGCCAGCAGCCAAGATTGGTTCAGCTCCTACAATGAGCAGTTCTTC
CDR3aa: CASSQDWFSSYNEQFF

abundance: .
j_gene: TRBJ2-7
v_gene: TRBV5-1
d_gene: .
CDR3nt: TGCGCCAGCAGCTTTGGGGGAAGGGGCTTTAGTACGAGCAGGGCCTACGAGCAGTACTTC
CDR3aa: CASSFGGRGFSTSRAYEQYF

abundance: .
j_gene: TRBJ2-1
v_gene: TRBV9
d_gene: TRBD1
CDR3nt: TGTGCCAGCAGCGTAGCGACGACAGGGCGGATCTACAATGAGCAGTTCTTC
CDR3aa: CASSVATTGRIYNEQFF

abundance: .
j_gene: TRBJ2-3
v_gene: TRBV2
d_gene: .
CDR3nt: TGTGCCAGCAGTGAGGCCGGGACTCGCACGTATACGCAGTATTTT
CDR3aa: CASSEAGTRTYTQYF

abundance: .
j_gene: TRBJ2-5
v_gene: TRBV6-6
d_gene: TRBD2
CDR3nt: TGTGCCAGCCTTCGTCGGGTAGCGGGGCAAGAGACCCAGTACTTC
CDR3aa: CASLRRVAGQETQYF

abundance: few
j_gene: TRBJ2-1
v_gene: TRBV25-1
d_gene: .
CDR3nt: TGTGCCAGCGGGGGGAGAGGTGTCGTACATTGGAATGAGCAGTTCTTC
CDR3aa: CASGGRGVVHWNEQFF

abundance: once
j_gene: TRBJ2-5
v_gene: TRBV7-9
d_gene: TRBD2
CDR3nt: TGTGCCAGCAGCCCCGGGGGGGCTCGGGAGACCCAGTACTTC
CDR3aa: CASSPGGARETQYF

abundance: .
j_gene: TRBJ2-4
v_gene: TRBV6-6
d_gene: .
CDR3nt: TGTGCCAGCGTGGTACGACAGGAGTTTGCCATTCAGTACTTC
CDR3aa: CASVVRQEFAIQYF

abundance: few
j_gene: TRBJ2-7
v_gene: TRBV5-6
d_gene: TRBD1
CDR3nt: TGTGCCAGCAGCTTGGTAGGACAGGGAAGCCACGAGCAGTACTTC
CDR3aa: CASSLVGQGSHEQYF

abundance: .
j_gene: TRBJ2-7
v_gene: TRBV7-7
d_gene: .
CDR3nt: TGTGCTAGCAGCTTAGCCGCGGCCGGCGAGCAGTACTTC
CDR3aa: CASSLAAAGEQYF

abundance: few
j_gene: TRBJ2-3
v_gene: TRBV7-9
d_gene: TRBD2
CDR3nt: TGTGCCAGCAGCCCGCTTGCGAGCGGGGACTTCACAGATACGCAGTATTTT
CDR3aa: CASSPLASGDFTDTQYF

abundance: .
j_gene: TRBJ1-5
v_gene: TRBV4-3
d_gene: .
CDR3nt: TGCGCCAGCAGCCAAGATAGGGGACAGCCCCAGCATTTT
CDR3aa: CASSQDRGQPQHF

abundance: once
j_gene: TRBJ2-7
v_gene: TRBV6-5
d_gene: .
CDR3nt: TGTGCCAGCAGCCTACAGGGCCCCTCCTACGAGCAGTACTTC
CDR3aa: CASSLQGPSYEQYF

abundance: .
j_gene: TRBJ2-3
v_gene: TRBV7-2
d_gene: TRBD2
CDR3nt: TGTGCCAGCAGCTTAGGATCCGGGACTAGCGGGAGGGATACGCAGTATTTT
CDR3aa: CASSLGSGTSGRDTQYF

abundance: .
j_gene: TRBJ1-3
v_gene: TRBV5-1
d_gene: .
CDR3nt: TGCGCCAGCAGCTTTACCGGAAACACCATATATTTT
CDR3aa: CASSFTGNTIYF

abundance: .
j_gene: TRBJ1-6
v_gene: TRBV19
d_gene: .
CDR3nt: TGTGCCAGTAGCGACAGACTCAATAATTCACCCCTCCACTTT
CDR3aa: CASSDRLNNSPLHF

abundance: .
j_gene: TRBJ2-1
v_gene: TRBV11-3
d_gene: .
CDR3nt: TGTGCCAGCAGCCCAAGGGGGGCGGGTAGCTCCTACAATGAGCAGTTCTTC
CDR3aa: CASSPRGAGSSYNEQFF

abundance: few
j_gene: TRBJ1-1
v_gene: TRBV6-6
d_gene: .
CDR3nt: TGTGCCAGCAGTTACCGGACTGAAGCGGGTACTGAAGCTTTCTTT
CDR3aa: CASSYRTEAGTEAFF

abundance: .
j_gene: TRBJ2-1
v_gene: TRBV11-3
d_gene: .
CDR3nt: TGTGCCAGCAGCTTATTACGGGGGCGCGAGGAGCAGTTCTTC
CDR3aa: CASSLLRGREEQFF

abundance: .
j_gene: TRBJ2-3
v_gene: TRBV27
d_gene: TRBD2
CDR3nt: TGTGCCAGCAGCTCTAGCGGGGGGGCCACGAAGAATACGCAGTATTTT
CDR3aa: CASSSSGGATKNTQYF

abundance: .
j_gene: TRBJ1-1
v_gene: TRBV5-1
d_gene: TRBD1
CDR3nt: TGCGCCAGCAGCTTGGTGGGGACAGGGGTCGGGAACACTGAAGCTTTCTTT
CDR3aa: CASSLVGTGVGNTEAFF

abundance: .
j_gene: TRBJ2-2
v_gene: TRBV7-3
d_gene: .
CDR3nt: TGTGCCAGCAGCTCGCAGGGCAAGGGGAGGTTGACCGGGGAGCTGTTTTTT
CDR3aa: CASSSQGKGRLTGELFF

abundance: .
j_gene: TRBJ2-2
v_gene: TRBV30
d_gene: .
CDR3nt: TGTGCCTGGAGTGTAGGGGCCGGGGAGCTGTTTTTT
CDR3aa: CAWSVGAGELFF

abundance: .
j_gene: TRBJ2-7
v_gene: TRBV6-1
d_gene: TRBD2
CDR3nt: TGTGCCAGCACCGACCGCTGGGGGGGCGAGCAGTACTTC
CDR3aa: CASTDRWGGEQYF

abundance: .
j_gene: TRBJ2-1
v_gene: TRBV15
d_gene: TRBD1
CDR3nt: TGTGCCACCAGCAGCAGACAGGGAACGAACAATGAGCAGTTCTTC
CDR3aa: CATSSRQGTNNEQFF

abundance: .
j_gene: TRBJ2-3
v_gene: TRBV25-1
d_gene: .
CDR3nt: TGTGCCAGCAGTGGGCTCGGGGGCCACGGTTGGGGAGATACGCAGTATTTT
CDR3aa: CASSGLGGHGWGDTQYF

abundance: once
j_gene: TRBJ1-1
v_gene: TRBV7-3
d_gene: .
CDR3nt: TGTGCCAGCAGCCGCACCCCCCCTAGGGCGATTGCCACTGAAGCTTTCTTT
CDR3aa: CASSRTPPRAIATEAFF

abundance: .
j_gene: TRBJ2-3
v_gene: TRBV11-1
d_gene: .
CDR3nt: TGTGCCAGCAGCCGGGACGCCTTGAGCACAGATACGCAGTATTTT
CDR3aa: CASSRDALSTDTQYF

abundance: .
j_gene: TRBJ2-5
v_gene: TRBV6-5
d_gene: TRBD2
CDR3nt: TGTGCCAGCAGTTGGAGACTAGCGGGTCCATTTGAGACCCAGTACTTC
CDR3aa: CASSWRLAGPFETQYF

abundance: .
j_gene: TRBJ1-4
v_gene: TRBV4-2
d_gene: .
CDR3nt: TGTGCCAGCAGCCAAGACGGGCGGTTTGCAACTAATGAAAAACTGTTTTTT
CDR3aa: CASSQDGRFATNEKLFF

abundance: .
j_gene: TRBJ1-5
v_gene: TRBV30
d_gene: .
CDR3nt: TGTGCCTGGAGTGTCCGGGCAGGGAGAGGCAATCAGCCCCAGCATTTT
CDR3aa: CAWSVRAGRGNQPQHF

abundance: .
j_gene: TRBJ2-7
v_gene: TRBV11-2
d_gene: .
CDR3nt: TGTGCCATCGGGACTGCCTACGAGCAGTACTTC
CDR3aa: CAIGTAYEQYF

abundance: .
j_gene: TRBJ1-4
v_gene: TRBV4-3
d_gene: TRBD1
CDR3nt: TGCGCCAGCAGCCAAGTTTTGGGACAGGGGTTAGCTAATGAAAAACTGTTTTTT
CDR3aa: CASSQVLGQGLANEKLFF

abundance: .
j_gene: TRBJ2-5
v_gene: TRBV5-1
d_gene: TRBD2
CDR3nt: TGCGCCAGCAGCTTGAGACTAGCGGTCCAGGAGACCCAGTACTTC
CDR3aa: CASSLRLAVQETQYF

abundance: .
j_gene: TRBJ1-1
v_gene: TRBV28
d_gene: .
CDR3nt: TGTGCCAGCATATCGAACACTGAAGCTTTCTTT
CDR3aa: CASISNTEAFF

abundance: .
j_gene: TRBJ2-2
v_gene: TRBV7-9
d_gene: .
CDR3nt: TGTGCCAGCAGCGAACAGGGTCCCGGGGAGCTGTTTTTT
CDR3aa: CASSEQGPGELFF

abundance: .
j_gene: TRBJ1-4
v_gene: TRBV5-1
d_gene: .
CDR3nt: TGCGCCAGCAGCCAGTATCCTGCAACTAATGAAAAACTGTTTTTT
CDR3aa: CASSQYPATNEKLFF

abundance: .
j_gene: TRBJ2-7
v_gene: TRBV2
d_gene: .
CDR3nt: TGTGCCAGCAGTAAAAGGGCGGCCGACGAGCAGTACTTC
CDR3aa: CASSKRAADEQYF

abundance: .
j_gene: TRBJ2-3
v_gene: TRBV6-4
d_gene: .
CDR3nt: TGTGCCAGCCTCCTTGTCTGCACAGATACGCAGTATTTT
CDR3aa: CASLLVCTDTQYF

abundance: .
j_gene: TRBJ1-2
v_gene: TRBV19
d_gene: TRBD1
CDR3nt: TGTGCCAGTAGTATAAGTAGGGGGCGACGGAACGACTATGGCTACACCTTC
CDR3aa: CASSISRGRRNDYGYTF

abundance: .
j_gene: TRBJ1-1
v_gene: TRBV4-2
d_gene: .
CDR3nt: TGTGCCAGCAGCCAAGGGAGGAGGGGTGACACTGAAGCTTTCTTT
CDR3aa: CASSQGRRGDTEAFF

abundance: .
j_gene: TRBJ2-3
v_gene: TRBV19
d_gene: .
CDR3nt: TGTGCCAGTAGTATAGATCTCCTTGGAGGGGCAGATACGCAGTATTTT
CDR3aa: CASSIDLLGGADTQYF

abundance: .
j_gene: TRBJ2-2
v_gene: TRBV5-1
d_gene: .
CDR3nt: TGCGCCAGCAGCTTGGTCCAGACCAAGACCGGGGAGCTGTTTTTT
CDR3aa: CASSLVQTKTGELFF

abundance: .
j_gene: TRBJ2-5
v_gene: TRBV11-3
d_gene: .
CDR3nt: TGTGCCAGCAGCTTAGGCGGACAAGGTGGAGAGACCCAGTACTTC
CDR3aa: CASSLGGQGGETQYF

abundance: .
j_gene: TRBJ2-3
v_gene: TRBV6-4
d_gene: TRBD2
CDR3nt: TGTGCCAGCAGTGACTCCGGAGCGGGGGGAGGGGATACGCAGTATTTT
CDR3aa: CASSDSGAGGGDTQYF